Listed here are 2 T cell receptor beta chains from one sample, sequenced in a study of blood T cell repertoires in COVID-19. The method was immunoSEQ multiplex PCR; TCRdb's version includes in-frame clones alone and lacks a portion of them. This table holds 250,000 to 300,000 clones, more than 70% found once. Sequenced: PBMCs or T cells enriched from blood (not recorded which). The receptor source for this set is a woman aged 55-69 years in a cohort exposed to, infected with or recovered from COVID-19 (not recorded which).

This clone was detected only once. The chain employs TRBV5-8 and TRBJ1-1; possibly TRBD1 for D (6 bases). The germline CDR1 and CDR2 sequences are SGHTS and YDEGEE. This CDR3 has 15 amino acids. V lost 0 bases, J lost 5 bases, and 14 bases lay in between. The chain's CDR3 is CASSLGGGARTEAFF. Here the CDR3 DNA reads TGTGCCAGCAGCTTGGGCGGGGGGGCCCGAACTGAAGCTTTCTTT.

The chain combines TRBV12-3 or TRBV12-4 with TRBJ2-1; D uncertain. The CDR3 consists of 13 residues. Trimming left V 2 bases short and J 4 bases short, with 6 bases between. CDR3 in amino acids: CASSLNSYNEQFF. The CDR3 coding sequence is TGTGCCAGCAGTTTAAACTCTTACAATGAGCAGTTCTTC.